These 9 T cell receptor beta chains came from one sample sequenced in a study of blood T cell repertoires in COVID-19 (TCRdb year 2020). Library construction relied on the immunoSEQ multiplex PCR assay. TCRdb retrieved this table from immuneACCESS and kept in-frame rearrangements only. Not all clones are present; in checked studies, unresolved V genes account for under half, and no reason is known for the remainder. The sample data list a few hundred thousand clones, and over 75% of these were observed just once. The top ten clonotypes cover roughly 3.5% of the sample. The specimen sequenced was PBMCs or T cells enriched from blood (not recorded which). The receptors here all came from a woman aged 60-75 years who had recovered from COVID-19.

The gene calls are TRBV4-3 and TRBJ1-2; 11 nucleotides agree with TRBD1. The CDR3 spans 17 residues. Germline trimming cut 0 bases from V and 3 bases from J; bases unmatched to any gene: 6. Looked up from germline, CDR1 is LGHNA and CDR2 is YSLEER. The DNA for the CDR3 is TGCGCCAGCAGCCAAGATCCGGGACAGGGGGATCACTATGGCTACACCTTC. It encodes CASSQDPGQGDHYGYTF.

The V gene is TRBV2, the J gene TRBJ2-5; 9 nucleotides align to TRBD1. The CDR3 sequence is 16 residues long. The germline CDR1 and CDR2 sequences are SNHLY and FYNNEI. With V trimmed by 7 bases and J by 4 bases, 13 bases remained unmatched. The CDR3 region has the DNA TGTGCCAGCAATCTACCGGGACAGGGAGTAGGAGAGACCCAGTACTTC. It encodes CASNLPGQGVGETQYF.

This chain connects TRBV6-2 or TRBV6-3 to TRBJ2-6; 9 nucleotides line up with TRBD1. CDR1 is MNHEY and CDR2 is SVGEGT in the germline V gene. With V trimmed by 6 bases and J by 2 bases, 5 bases remained unmatched. This CDR3 has 16 amino acids. DNA for the CDR3: TGTGCCAGCAGCCGACGGACAGGGGCTGGGGCCAACGTCCTGACTTTC. Translating it yields CASSRRTGAGANVLTF.

This chain connects TRBV6-1 to TRBJ1-5, with D possibly being TRBD1 (5 bases). Looked up from germline, CDR1 is MNHNS and CDR2 is SASEGT. The CDR3 consists of 15 residues. The V end lost 3 bases, the J end lost 6 bases, and 15 bases lay between the germline ends. CDR3 protein: CASSDARGRAQPQHF. CDR3 DNA: TGTGCCAGCAGTGATGCAAGGGGTAGGGCTCAGCCCCAGCATTTT.

The chain carries TRBV6-2 or TRBV6-3 and TRBJ2-2; TRBD2 might be the D (6 bases). The CDR3 has 14 residues. Germline V gives CDR1 MNHEY, CDR2 SVGEGT. The germline V and J ends were trimmed by 5 bases and 3 bases, with 10 bases remaining between them. CDR3 protein: CASSRREYTGELFF. CDR3 DNA sequence: TGTGCCAGCAGTCGGAGGGAGTACACCGGGGAGCTGTTTTTT.

J is TRBJ2-4 and V is TRBV18, with D uncertain. This CDR3 has 16 residues. CDR1 is KGHSH and CDR2 is LQKENI in the germline V gene. Trimming took 2 bases from V and 5 from J, leaving 16 bases between them. The CDR3 region has the DNA TGTGCCAGCTCACCAAGCACGAGCCGCGGCCAAAACATTCAGTACTTC. Translation: CASSPSTSRGQNIQYF.

The chain recombines TRBV19 with TRBJ1-5; D is undetermined. Germline V gene data show CDR1 as LNHDA and CDR2 as SQIVND (reference sequence). V was trimmed by 10 bases and J by 1 base, leaving 11 bases between them. The CDR3 is 13 amino acids. The CDR3 DNA follows: TGTGCCACCTCACAGCAGAGCAATCAGCCCCAGCATTTT. Translated, it gives CATSQQSNQPQHF.

The chain links TRBV6-5 to TRBJ1-3; no definite D call. The CDR3 runs to 13 residues. The germline CDR1 and CDR2 sequences are MNHEY and SVGAGI. Between the trimmed V and J ends, which lost 2 bases and 3 bases, there was a span of 5 bases. The CDR3 DNA is TGTGCCAGCAGTTACCCAGATGGAAACACCATATATTTT. It yields the protein CASSYPDGNTIYF.

The V call is TRBV10-3, the J call TRBJ2-1; possible D gene TRBD2, 5 bases. This CDR3 has 15 amino acids. From germline, CDR1 is ENHRY and CDR2 SYGVKD. V was clipped by 3 bases and J by 2 bases, with 11 bases between them. CDR3 residues: CAISEAARAYNEQFF. The DNA of the CDR3 is TGTGCCATCAGTGAAGCGGCGCGTGCCTACAATGAGCAGTTCTTC.